A single T cell receptor (beta chain) is shown here with its context. Its antigen is unknown. These data come from a study of shared clonotypes between healthy human individuals. Study-wide results and caveats: What limited the represented genetic and exposure-history diversity was the small number of donors. Larger richness was generally estimated for naive than memory subsets.

Per the germline V gene, CDR1 is MNHEY and CDR2 is SMNVEV (reference sequence). The CDR3 is made up of 15 amino acids. V shed 8 bases and J shed 3 bases, with 20 bases lying between them. Selected positively for CCR7 and CD45RO-negative, naive CD8 cells excluded terminally differentiated effector memory CD45RA+ cells. Adult donors, all healthy and HIV-negative, had no recent acute infections or vaccinations. The method was immunoSEQ multiplex PCR; TCRdb's version includes in-frame clones alone and lacks a portion of them. The table lists fewer than 700,000 clones, 90% to 95% of them singletons. Input material: naive CD8+ T cells sorted from blood. The chain employs TRBV27 and TRBJ2-7, with a weak D call TRBD2 (7 bases). This TCR derives from a woman in her twenties or thirties in good health. CDR3 sequence: CASRPPGGRFYEQYF. The DNA of the CDR3 is TGTGCCAGCCGCCCCCCGGGGGGCAGATTCTACGAGCAGTACTTC.